What follows is one T cell receptor (beta chain) and its context. Trimming took off 7 bases at V and 4 bases at J, with 16 bases between the two ends. The CDR3 has 15 amino acids. Germline V lookup: CDR1 SGHAT, CDR2 FQDESV (reference sequence). This entry comes from a study of control samples from healthy donors and cancer patients. Using immunoSEQ multiplex PCR, the repertoire was profiled, and TCRdb retains in-frame clones only, with some absent. The data show some 120,000 clones, roughly 84% seen once. The TCR comes from a man aged 40-49 years in good health. This chain uses TRBV11-1 with TRBJ2-2; a weak D match, TRBD1 (6 bases). The sample consisted of blood. CDR3 region: CASTDGQFRTGELFF. CDR3 DNA sequence: TGTGCCAGCACCGATGGACAGTTCCGCACCGGGGAGCTGTTTTTT.